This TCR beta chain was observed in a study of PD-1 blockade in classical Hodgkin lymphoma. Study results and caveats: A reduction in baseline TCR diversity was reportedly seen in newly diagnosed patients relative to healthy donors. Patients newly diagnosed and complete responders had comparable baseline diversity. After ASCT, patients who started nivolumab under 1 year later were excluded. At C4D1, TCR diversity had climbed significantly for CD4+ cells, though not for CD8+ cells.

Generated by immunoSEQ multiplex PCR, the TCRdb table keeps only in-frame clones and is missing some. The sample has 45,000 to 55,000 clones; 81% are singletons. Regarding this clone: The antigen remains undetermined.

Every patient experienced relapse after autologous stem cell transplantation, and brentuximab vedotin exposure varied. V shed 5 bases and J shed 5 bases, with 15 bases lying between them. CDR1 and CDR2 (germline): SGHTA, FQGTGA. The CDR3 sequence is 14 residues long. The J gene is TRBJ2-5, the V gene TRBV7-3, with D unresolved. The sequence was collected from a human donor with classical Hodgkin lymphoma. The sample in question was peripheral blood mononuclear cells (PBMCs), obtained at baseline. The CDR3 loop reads CASSLTGGEETQYF. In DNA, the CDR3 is TGTGCCAGCAGCCTCACGGGTGGTGAGGAGACCCAGTACTTC.